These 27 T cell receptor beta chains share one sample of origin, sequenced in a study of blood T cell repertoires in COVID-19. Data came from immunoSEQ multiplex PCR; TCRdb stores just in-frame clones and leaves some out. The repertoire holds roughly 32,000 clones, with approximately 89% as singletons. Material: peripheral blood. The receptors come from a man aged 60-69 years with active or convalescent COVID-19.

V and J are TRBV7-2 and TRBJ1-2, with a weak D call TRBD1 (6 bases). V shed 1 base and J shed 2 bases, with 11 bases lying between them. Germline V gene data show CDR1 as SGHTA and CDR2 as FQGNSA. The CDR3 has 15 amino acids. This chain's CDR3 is CASSLEPGANYGYTF. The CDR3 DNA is TGTGCCAGCAGCTTAGAACCAGGGGCAAACTATGGCTACACCTTC. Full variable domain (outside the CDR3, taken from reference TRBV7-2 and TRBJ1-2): GAGVSQSPSNKVTEKGKDVELRCDPISGHTALYWYRQSLGQGLEFLIYFQGNSAPDKSGLPSDRFSAERTGGSVSTLTIQRTQQEDSAVYLCASSLEPGANYGYTFGSGTRLTVV.

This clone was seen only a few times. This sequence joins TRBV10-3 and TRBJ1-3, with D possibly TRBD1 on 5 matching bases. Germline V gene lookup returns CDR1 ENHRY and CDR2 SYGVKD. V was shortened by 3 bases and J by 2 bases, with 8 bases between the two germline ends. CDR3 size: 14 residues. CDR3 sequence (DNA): TGTGCCATCAGTGATTCCAGGGCTGGAAACACCATATATTTT. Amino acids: CAISDSRAGNTIYF.

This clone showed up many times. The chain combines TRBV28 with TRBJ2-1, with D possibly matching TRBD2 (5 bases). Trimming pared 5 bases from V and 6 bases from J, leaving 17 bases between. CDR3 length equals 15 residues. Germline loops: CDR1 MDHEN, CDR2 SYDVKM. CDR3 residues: CASSRRSVAPNEQFF. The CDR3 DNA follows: TGTGCCAGCAGTAGGAGGTCAGTCGCCCCCAATGAGCAGTTCTTC.

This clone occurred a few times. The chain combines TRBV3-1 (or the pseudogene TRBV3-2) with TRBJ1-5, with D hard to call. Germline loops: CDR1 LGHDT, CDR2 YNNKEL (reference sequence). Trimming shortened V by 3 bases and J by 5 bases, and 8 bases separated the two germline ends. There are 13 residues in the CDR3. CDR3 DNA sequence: TGTGCCAGCAGCCATACGGGAGATCAGCCCCAGCATTTT. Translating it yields CASSHTGDQPQHF.

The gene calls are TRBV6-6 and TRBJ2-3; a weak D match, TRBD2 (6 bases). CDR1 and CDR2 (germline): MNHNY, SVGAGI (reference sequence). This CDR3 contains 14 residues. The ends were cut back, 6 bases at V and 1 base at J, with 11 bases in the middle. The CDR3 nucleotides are TGTGCCAGCAGAAAAACGGGGGGCACAGATACGCAGTATTTT. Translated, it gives CASRKTGGTDTQYF.

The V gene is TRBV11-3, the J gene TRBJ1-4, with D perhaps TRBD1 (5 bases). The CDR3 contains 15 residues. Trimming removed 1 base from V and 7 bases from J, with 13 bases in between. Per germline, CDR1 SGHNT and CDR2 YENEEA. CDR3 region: CASSLGTSTGEKLFF. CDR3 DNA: TGTGCCAGCAGCTTAGGGACATCTACGGGTGAAAAACTGTTTTTT.

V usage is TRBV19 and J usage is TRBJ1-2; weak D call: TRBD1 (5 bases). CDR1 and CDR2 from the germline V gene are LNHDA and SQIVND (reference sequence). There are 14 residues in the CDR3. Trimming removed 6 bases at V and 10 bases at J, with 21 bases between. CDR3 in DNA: TGTGCCAGTAGGCGGGGATCCGCGGTGGGGCCCTACACCTTC. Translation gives CASRRGSAVGPYTF.

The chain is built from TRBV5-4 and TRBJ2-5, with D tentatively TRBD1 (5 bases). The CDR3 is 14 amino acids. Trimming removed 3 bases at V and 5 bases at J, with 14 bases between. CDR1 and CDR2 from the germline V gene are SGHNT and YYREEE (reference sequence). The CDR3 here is CASSSRDGAETQYF. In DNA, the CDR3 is TGTGCCAGCAGCTCCCGCGATGGGGCGGAGACCCAGTACTTC.

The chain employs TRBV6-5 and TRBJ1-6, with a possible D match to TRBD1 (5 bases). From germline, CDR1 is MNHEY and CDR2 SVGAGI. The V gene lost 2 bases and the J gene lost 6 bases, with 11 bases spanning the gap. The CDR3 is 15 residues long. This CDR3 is CASSYTGAPNSPLHF. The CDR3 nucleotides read TGTGCCAGCAGTTACACAGGAGCCCCTAATTCACCCCTCCACTTT.

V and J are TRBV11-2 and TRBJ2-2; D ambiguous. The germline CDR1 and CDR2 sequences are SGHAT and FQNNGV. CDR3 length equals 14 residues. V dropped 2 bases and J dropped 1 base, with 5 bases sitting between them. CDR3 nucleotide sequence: TGTGCCAGCAGCTTATTACAGAACACCGGGGAGCTGTTTTTT. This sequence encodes CASSLLQNTGELFF. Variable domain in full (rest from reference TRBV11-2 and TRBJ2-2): EAGVAQSPRYKIIEKRQSVAFWCNPISGHATLYWYQQILGQGPKLLIQFQNNGVVDDSQLPKDRFSAERLKGVDSTLKIQPAKLEDSAVYLCASSLLQNTGELFFGEGSRLTVL.

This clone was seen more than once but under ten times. CDR3 DNA: TGTGCCAGCAGCCGTGGAGGAGGGGTACTCTATGGCTACACCTTC. Protein: CASSRGGGVLYGYTF. This chain connects TRBV7-2 to TRBJ1-2; TRBD1 is a possible D gene (5 bases). The CDR3 covers 15 residues. Trimming took off 5 bases at V and 4 bases at J, with 17 bases between the two ends. Germline V lookup: CDR1 SGHTA, CDR2 FQGNSA.

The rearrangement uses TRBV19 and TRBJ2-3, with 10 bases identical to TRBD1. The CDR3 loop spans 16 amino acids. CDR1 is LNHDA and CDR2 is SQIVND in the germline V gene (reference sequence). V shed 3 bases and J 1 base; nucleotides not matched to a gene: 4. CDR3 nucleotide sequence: TGTGCCAGTAGTATCGGGACAGGGGAGGGCACAGATACGCAGTATTTT. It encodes CASSIGTGEGTDTQYF. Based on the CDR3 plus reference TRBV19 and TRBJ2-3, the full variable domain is DGGITQSPKYLFRKEGQNVTLSCEQNLNHDAMYWYRQDPGQGLRLIYYSQIVNDFQKGDIAEGYSVSREKKESFPLTVTSAQKNPTAFYLCASSIGTGEGTDTQYFGPGTRLTVL.

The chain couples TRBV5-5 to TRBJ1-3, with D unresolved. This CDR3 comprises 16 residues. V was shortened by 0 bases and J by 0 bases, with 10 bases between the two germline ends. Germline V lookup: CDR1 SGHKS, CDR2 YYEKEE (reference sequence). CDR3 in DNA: TGTGCCAGCAGCTTGGCCGCGCACAGCTCTGGAAACACCATATATTTT. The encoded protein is CASSLAAHSSGNTIYF.

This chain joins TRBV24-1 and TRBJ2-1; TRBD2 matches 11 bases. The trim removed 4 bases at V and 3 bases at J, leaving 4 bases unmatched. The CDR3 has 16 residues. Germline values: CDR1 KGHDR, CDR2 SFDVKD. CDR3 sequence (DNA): TGTGCCACCAGTGACATAGCGGGAGGGGACTACAATGAGCAGTTCTTC. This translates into CATSDIAGGDYNEQFF.

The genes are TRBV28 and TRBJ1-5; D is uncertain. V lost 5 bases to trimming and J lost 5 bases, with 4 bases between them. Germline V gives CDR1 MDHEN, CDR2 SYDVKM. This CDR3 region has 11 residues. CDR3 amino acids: CASSTYQPQHF. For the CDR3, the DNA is TGTGCCAGCAGTACATATCAGCCCCAGCATTTT.

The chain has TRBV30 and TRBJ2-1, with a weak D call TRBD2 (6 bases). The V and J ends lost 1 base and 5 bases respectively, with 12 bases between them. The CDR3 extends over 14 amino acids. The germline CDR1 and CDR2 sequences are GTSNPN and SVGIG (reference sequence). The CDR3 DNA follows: TGTGCCTGGAGTGATTGGTGGAGGGACAATGAGCAGTTCTTC. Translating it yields CAWSDWWRDNEQFF. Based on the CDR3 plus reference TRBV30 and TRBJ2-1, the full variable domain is SQTIHQWPATLVQPVGSPLSLECTVEGTSNPNLYWYRQAAGRGLQLLFYSVGIGQISSEVPQNLSASRPQDRQFILSSKKLLLSDSGFYLCAWSDWWRDNEQFFGPGTRLTVL.

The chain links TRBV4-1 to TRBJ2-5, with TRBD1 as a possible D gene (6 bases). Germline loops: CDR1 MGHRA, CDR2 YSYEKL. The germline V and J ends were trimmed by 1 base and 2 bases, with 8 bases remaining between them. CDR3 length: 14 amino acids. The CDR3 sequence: CASSQVRGQETQYF. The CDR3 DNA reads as TGCGCCAGCAGCCAAGTCAGGGGTCAAGAGACCCAGTACTTC.

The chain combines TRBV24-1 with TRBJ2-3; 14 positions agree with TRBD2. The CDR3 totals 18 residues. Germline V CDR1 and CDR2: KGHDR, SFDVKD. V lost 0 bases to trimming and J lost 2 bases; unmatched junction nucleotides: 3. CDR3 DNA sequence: TGTGCCACCAGTGATTTGGGGACTAGCGGGAGTTTCACAGATACGCAGTATTTT. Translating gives CATSDLGTSGSFTDTQYF.

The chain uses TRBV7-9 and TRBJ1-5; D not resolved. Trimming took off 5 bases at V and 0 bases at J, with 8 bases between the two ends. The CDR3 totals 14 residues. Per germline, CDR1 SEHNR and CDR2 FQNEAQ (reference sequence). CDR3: CASSLDNSNQPQHF. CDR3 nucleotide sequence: TGTGCCAGCAGCCTCGACAATAGCAATCAGCCCCAGCATTTT.

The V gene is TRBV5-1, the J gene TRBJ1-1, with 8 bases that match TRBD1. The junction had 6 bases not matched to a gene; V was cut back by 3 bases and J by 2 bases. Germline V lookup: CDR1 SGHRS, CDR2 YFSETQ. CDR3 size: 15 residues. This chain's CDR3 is CASSSQGTGNTEAFF. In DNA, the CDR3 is TGCGCCAGCAGCTCGCAGGGGACAGGAAACACTGAAGCTTTCTTT.

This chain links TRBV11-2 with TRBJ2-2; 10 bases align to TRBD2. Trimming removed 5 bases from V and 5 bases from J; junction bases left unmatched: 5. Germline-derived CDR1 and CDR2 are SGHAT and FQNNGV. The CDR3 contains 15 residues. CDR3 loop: CASSLRLAGTGELFF. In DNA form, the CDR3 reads TGTGCCAGCAGCCTAAGACTAGCGGGTACCGGGGAGCTGTTTTTT.

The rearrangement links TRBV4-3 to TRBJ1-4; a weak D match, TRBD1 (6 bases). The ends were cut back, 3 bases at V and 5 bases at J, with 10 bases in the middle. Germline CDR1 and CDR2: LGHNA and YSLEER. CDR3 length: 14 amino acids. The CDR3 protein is CASSQRTGNEKLFF. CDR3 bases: TGCGCCAGCAGCCAGAGAACAGGGAATGAAAAACTGTTTTTT.

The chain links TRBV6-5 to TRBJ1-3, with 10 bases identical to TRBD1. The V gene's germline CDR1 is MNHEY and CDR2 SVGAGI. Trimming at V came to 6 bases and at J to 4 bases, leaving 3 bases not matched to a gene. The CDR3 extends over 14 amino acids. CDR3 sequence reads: CASRDRGIGNTIYF. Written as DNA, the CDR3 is TGTGCCAGCAGGGACAGGGGGATCGGAAACACCATATATTTT.

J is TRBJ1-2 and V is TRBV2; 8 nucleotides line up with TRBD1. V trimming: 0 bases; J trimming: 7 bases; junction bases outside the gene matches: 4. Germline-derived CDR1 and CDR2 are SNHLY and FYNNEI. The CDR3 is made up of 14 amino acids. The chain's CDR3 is CASSEAKQGGGYTF. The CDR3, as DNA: TGTGCCAGCAGTGAAGCGAAACAGGGGGGTGGCTACACCTTC.

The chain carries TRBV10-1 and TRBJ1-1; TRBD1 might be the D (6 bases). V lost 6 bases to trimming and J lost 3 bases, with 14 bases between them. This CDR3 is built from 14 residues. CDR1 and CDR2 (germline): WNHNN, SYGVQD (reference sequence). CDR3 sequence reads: CASRRSGADTEAFF. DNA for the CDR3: TGCGCCAGCAGGAGGTCAGGGGCTGACACTGAAGCTTTCTTT.

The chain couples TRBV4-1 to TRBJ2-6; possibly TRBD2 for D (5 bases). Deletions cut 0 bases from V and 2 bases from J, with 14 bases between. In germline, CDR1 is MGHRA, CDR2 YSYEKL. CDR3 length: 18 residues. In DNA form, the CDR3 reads TGCGCCAGCAGCCAAGATGGTAGGGAGTGGGCTGGGGCCAACGTCCTGACTTTC. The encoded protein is CASSQDGREWAGANVLTF.

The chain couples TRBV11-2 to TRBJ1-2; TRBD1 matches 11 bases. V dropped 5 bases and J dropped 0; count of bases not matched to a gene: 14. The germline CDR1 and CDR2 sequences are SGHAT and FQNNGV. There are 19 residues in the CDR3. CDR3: CASSPGAGTGGLANYGYTF. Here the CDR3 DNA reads TGTGCCAGCAGCCCAGGAGCCGGGACAGGGGGACTAGCTAACTATGGCTACACCTTC.